Each of the 28 T cell receptor beta chains below was sequenced from the same sample in a study of T cell responses to AZD1222 COVID-19 vaccine (dated by TCRdb to the early 2020s). The sample's time point label, in plain terms: about 28 days (+/-7) after the second vaccine dose. Library construction relied on the immunoSEQ multiplex PCR assay. The source is immuneACCESS, and TCRdb retained only in-frame sequences with V and J called. Part of the clones is not carried over; for the studies checked, unresolved V genes explain less than half of this, and the remainder is unexplained. The sample table shows about 160,000 clones, and about 90% are seen once. The ten largest clones take up 3% to 4% of the sample. The material sequenced was peripheral blood, taken 28 days after the second AZD1222 dose. The receptors were sampled from an adult who received the AZD1222 COVID-19 vaccine.

This clone is a singleton in its sample. The CDR3 DNA sequence: TGTGCCAGCAGCTTAGTCAACAGAGGGAACTCACCCCTCCACTTT. It encodes CASSLVNRGNSPLHF. The chain uses TRBV7-9 and TRBJ1-6; D ambiguous. Looked up from germline, CDR1 is SEHNR and CDR2 is FQNEAQ (reference sequence). The CDR3 runs to 15 residues. The ends were cut back, 1 base at V and 10 bases at J, with 14 bases in the middle.

The chain couples TRBV6-5 to TRBJ1-5; no clear D. Germline CDR1 and CDR2: MNHEY and SVGAGI. The ends were cut back, 6 bases at V and 5 bases at J, with 14 bases in the middle. This CDR3 region has 14 residues. The CDR3 DNA sequence: TGTGCCAGCAGCGAGGCGGTGAAAGATCAGCCCCAGCATTTT. This sequence encodes CASSEAVKDQPQHF.

This clone was counted between two and nine times. The J gene is TRBJ1-6, the V gene TRBV10-3; D is possibly TRBD1 (5 bases). CDR3 length: 13 residues. CDR1 and CDR2 (germline): ENHRY, SYGVKD. The V gene lost 5 bases and the J gene lost 7 bases, with 9 bases spanning the gap. The CDR3: CAISQGFNSPLHF. CDR3 nucleotide sequence: TGTGCCATCAGTCAGGGCTTCAATTCACCCCTCCACTTT.

As to this clone: Other DNA sequences of this sample code for an identical CDR3. The chain has TRBV7-2 and TRBJ2-2, with 16 bases that match TRBD2. CDR3 length equals 17 residues. J was trimmed by 4 bases and V by 7 bases; bases with no gene match: 6. CDR1 and CDR2 (germline): SGHTA, FQGNSA. Here the CDR3 reads CASKGLAGGPGTGELFF. The CDR3 region has the DNA TGTGCCAGCAAGGGACTAGCGGGAGGGCCAGGCACCGGGGAGCTGTTTTTT.

This clone was observed once. The chain's CDR3 is CASRPGRGAADDSGNTIYF. Written as DNA, the CDR3 is TGTGCCAGCAGGCCGGGGAGGGGGGCCGCCGACGACTCTGGAAACACCATATATTTT. The rearrangement links TRBV9 to TRBJ1-3; D perhaps matches TRBD1 (6 bases). CDR1 and CDR2 from the germline V gene are SGDLS and YYNGEE. The ends were cut back, 5 bases at V and 0 bases at J, with 24 bases in the middle. The CDR3 length is 19 residues.

This sequence joins TRBV2 and TRBJ1-5, with a possible D match to TRBD1 (5 bases). V was pared by 6 bases and J by 3 bases, with 15 bases between. The CDR3 is 15 residues long. Germline loops: CDR1 SNHLY, CDR2 FYNNEI. CDR3 in DNA: TGTGCCAGCAGCGGGGACCAATGGGACAATCAGCCCCAGCATTTT. It translates to CASSGDQWDNQPQHF.

The chain joins TRBV11-2 to TRBJ1-1; unclear D gene. This CDR3 is built from 12 residues. V was cut by 5 bases and J by 11 bases, with 15 bases left in between. The V gene's germline CDR1 is SGHAT and CDR2 FQNNGV. The DNA of the CDR3 is TGTGCCAGCAGCGCTGACCGGGGAGGGGCTTTCTTT. Translation gives CASSADRGGAFF.

The chain links TRBV6-1 to TRBJ2-3; 10 bases are a match to TRBD1. CDR1 and CDR2 from the germline V gene are MNHNS and SASEGT. CDR3 length: 15 amino acids. Trimming took 6 bases from V and 7 from J; bases not matched to a gene: 10. The CDR3 coding sequence is TGTGCCAGCAGCTCCTCCGGGACAGGGGATTATACGCAGTATTTT. Translation gives CASSSSGTGDYTQYF.

This clone was observed a single time. The chain uses TRBV9 and TRBJ2-2, with 7 nucleotides matching TRBD1. The germline CDR1 and CDR2 sequences are SGDLS and YYNGEE. V dropped 6 bases and J dropped 0; count of bases not matched to a gene: 8. The CDR3 has 16 residues. The CDR3 loop is CASTDPGTANTGELFF. CDR3 DNA: TGTGCCAGCACCGATCCCGGGACAGCGAACACCGGGGAGCTGTTTTTT.

The chain has TRBV10-3 and TRBJ1-5, with D possibly TRBD1 on 5 matching bases. CDR3 size: 12 residues. CDR1 and CDR2 from the germline V gene are ENHRY and SYGVKD. V was shortened by 8 bases and J by 6 bases, with 11 bases between the two germline ends. The chain's CDR3 is CAIGQGGQPQHF. The DNA of the CDR3 is TGTGCCATCGGGCAGGGAGGTCAGCCCCAGCATTTT.

The chain has TRBV6-1 and TRBJ1-6; D may be TRBD1 (6 bases). CDR3 length: 14 amino acids. Germline-derived CDR1 and CDR2 are MNHNS and SASEGT. Trimming removed 3 bases from V and 8 bases from J, with 11 bases in between. The CDR3, as DNA: TGTGCCAGCAGTGACCGGGGGGGCGATTCACCCCTCCACTTT. Its protein is CASSDRGGDSPLHF.

V is TRBV19 and J is TRBJ1-2; the match to TRBD1 covers 7 bases. V trimming: 6 bases; J trimming: 7 bases; junction bases outside the gene matches: 11. Germline CDR1 reads LNHDA; CDR2 reads SQIVND (reference sequence). This CDR3 has 14 residues. The CDR3 nucleotides are TGTGCCAGTAGGACCGACAGGGTTTTGGGTGGCTACACCTTC. Its protein is CASRTDRVLGGYTF.

The gene calls are TRBV6-4 and TRBJ1-1; D not resolved. The CDR3 is 15 amino acids. V lost 4 bases to trimming and J lost 2 bases, with 14 bases between them. The germline V gene has CDR1 MRHNA and CDR2 SNTAGT. The CDR3 sequence: CASSVSESPNTEAFF. Written as DNA, the CDR3 is TGTGCCAGCAGTGTATCGGAGAGCCCCAACACTGAAGCTTTCTTT.

The chain uses TRBV19 and TRBJ1-1; no definite D call. The length of the CDR3 is 15 residues. CDR1 and CDR2 (germline): LNHDA, SQIVND (reference sequence). Between the trimmed V and J ends, which lost 3 bases and 4 bases, there was a span of 15 bases. CDR3 nucleotides: TGTGCCAGTAGTATCGGTGGGCCCCGGACCACTGAAGCTTTCTTT. It yields the protein CASSIGGPRTTEAFF.

The chain recombines TRBV19 with TRBJ1-1; D is possibly TRBD1 (6 bases). Trimming shortened V by 5 bases and J by 1 base, and 20 bases separated the two germline ends. Germline V CDR1 and CDR2: LNHDA, SQIVND (reference sequence). This CDR3 has 17 residues. This CDR3 is CASSVGFSGEANTEAFF. CDR3 DNA sequence: TGTGCCAGTAGTGTCGGATTTTCAGGGGAAGCGAACACTGAAGCTTTCTTT. Looking up the rest from reference TRBV19 and TRBJ1-1 gives the full variable domain: DGGITQSPKYLFRKEGQNVTLSCEQNLNHDAMYWYRQDPGQGLRLIYYSQIVNDFQKGDIAEGYSVSREKKESFPLTVTSAQKNPTAFYLCASSVGFSGEANTEAFFGQGTRLTVV.

J is TRBJ2-2 and V is TRBV6-5; 9 bases line up with TRBD1. This CDR3 contains 13 residues. Losses at the gene ends were 6 bases for V and 6 bases for J; bases not matched to a gene: 2. Per the germline V gene, CDR1 is MNHEY and CDR2 is SVGAGI. CDR3 in amino acids: CASSRQGAGELFF. CDR3 sequence (DNA): TGTGCCAGCAGCAGACAGGGGGCCGGGGAGCTGTTTTTT.

This chain uses TRBV10-3 with TRBJ2-2, with D perhaps matching TRBD2 (5 bases). Germline V gene sequence: CDR1 ENHRY, CDR2 SYGVKD. With 2 bases removed from V and 2 bases from J, the gap between germline ends came to 12 bases. This CDR3 is 16 amino acids long. The CDR3 here is CAISEESGENTGELFF. The CDR3 nucleotides are TGTGCCATCAGTGAGGAGAGCGGAGAAAACACCGGGGAGCTGTTTTTT.

The chain joins TRBV30 to TRBJ1-6; 8 nucleotides line up with TRBD1. This CDR3 has 15 residues. Germline assignment: CDR1 GTSNPN and CDR2 SVGIG (reference sequence). V lost 2 bases to trimming and J lost 3 bases; unmatched junction nucleotides: 3. The CDR3 bases are TGTGCCTGGAGTACCGGACAGGGCTATAATTCACCCCTCCACTTT. Translated, it gives CAWSTGQGYNSPLHF.

The chain uses TRBV7-6 and TRBJ2-1, with 11 bases lining up with TRBD2. CDR3 size: 15 residues. Unmatched junction bases numbered 7, after V lost 5 bases and J lost 7 bases. Germline loops: CDR1 SGHVS, CDR2 FNYEAQ. CDR3 sequence reads: CASSHSGGAENEQFF. In DNA, the CDR3 is TGTGCCAGCAGCCATAGCGGGGGGGCCGAGAATGAGCAGTTCTTC.

The V gene is TRBV6-2 or TRBV6-3, the J gene TRBJ1-1, with D perhaps TRBD1 (6 bases). The V end was cut by 2 bases, the J end by 4 bases, with 11 bases between. The CDR3 has 14 residues. The germline gives CDR1 MNHEY, CDR2 SVGEGT. The CDR3 loop is CASSYTGGPTEAFF. The CDR3 nucleotides read TGTGCCAGCAGTTACACCGGGGGGCCCACTGAAGCTTTCTTT.

The rearrangement uses TRBV7-6 and TRBJ1-1; tentative D call: TRBD1 (5 bases). CDR3 size: 15 residues. The germline CDR1 and CDR2 sequences are SGHVS and FNYEAQ. Between the trimmed V and J ends, which lost 4 bases and 1 base, there was a span of 13 bases. This CDR3 is CASSSRWGKNTEAFF. The DNA for the CDR3 is TGTGCCAGCAGCTCCAGGTGGGGGAAGAACACTGAAGCTTTCTTT.

The chain employs TRBV25-1 and TRBJ1-4; D is unresolved. The CDR3 sequence is 14 residues long. V was shortened by 6 bases and J by 2 bases, with 10 bases between the two germline ends. Germline V gives CDR1 MGHDK, CDR2 SYGVNS. CDR3 loop: CASRGSGTNEKLFF. The CDR3 nucleotides read TGTGCCAGCAGGGGGAGCGGGACTAATGAAAAACTGTTTTTT.

This clone is medium-sized. The CDR3 nucleotides are TGTGCCACCAGCGTGAGGACAGGGAGTGGCTACACCTTC. Translation gives CATSVRTGSGYTF. This chain joins TRBV15 and TRBJ1-2; 8 bases are a match to TRBD1. The CDR3 spans 13 residues. Germline CDR1 LNHNV, CDR2 YYDKDF (reference sequence). With 5 bases clipped from V and 7 bases from J, the junction kept 6 bases outside the gene matches.

This clone appeared a few times. The J gene is TRBJ1-2, the V gene TRBV28; D is uncertain. Germline lookup yields CDR1 MDHEN and CDR2 SYDVKM. Between the trimmed V and J ends, which lost 6 bases and 4 bases, there was a span of 18 bases. This CDR3 region has 15 residues. The CDR3 DNA follows: TGTGCCAGCAGGCTCGGGCCGTCCGGCATCTATGGCTACACCTTC. This translates into CASRLGPSGIYGYTF.

The chain couples TRBV19 to TRBJ1-1; a weak D match, TRBD1 (5 bases). Trimming shortened V by 0 bases and J by 9 bases, and 26 bases separated the two germline ends. The CDR3 consists of 18 residues. In germline, CDR1 is LNHDA, CDR2 SQIVND (reference sequence). CDR3 residues: CASSIDGWGIGQGAQAFF. DNA of the CDR3: TGTGCCAGTAGTATAGACGGGTGGGGGATCGGACAAGGGGCTCAAGCTTTCTTT.

The chain couples TRBV7-2 to TRBJ1-1, with D possibly TRBD1 on 5 matching bases. Germline CDR1 and CDR2: SGHTA and FQGNSA. Trimming left V 2 bases short and J 2 bases short, with 18 bases between. The CDR3 loop spans 17 amino acids. CDR3 nucleotide sequence: TGTGCCAGCAGCTTAAATCCAGGGAGGGCTTCAAACACTGAAGCTTTCTTT. Protein product: CASSLNPGRASNTEAFF.

The V call is TRBV27, the J call TRBJ1-2, with D maybe TRBD1 (6 bases). Germline values: CDR1 MNHEY, CDR2 SMNVEV (reference sequence). The ends were cut back, 5 bases at V and 4 bases at J, with 11 bases in the middle. This CDR3 has 13 residues. The CDR3 is CASSGTGIYGYTF. DNA of the CDR3: TGTGCCAGCAGTGGTACAGGGATCTATGGCTACACCTTC.

With regard to this clone: Likely a read error: the CDR3 ends without its conserved phenylalanine or tryptophan. It is unclear where the CDR3 begins or ends on the DNA, so no DNA is shown, and the CDR3 is as TCRdb lists it. This chain links TRBV18 with TRBJ2-7; the table's D call of TRBD2 was not tested on the DNA. Looked up from germline, CDR1 is KGHSH and CDR2 is LQKENI. Termini included, the CDR3 measures 14 amino acids. The CDR3 region is CASSPLPVDSGLEI.